This T cell receptor beta chain was retrieved from a study of T-cell memory formation after mild COVID-19 (dated by TCRdb to the early 2020s). With respect to the entire study: TCR sequence clusters from the two donors were found to be largely donor specific. The cohort comprised two young, previously healthy adult volunteers, one female and one male. In a couple of donors, T-cell clones that expanded and contracted after mild COVID-19 were tracked by sequencing TCRalpha and TCRbeta repertoires over time. General study outcomes and caveats: Some responding clones were detected in pre-infection memory, which suggested that pre-existing cross-reactive memory T cells had joined the SARS-CoV-2 response. SARS-CoV-2 specificity was not confirmed for the second-wave clones peaking on day 37. The study covered only a couple of mild cases, and larger cohorts including severe cases with pre-infection samples were considered necessary. Clones that contracted from day 15 to 85 showed balanced CD4/CD8 phenotypes, whereas a second wave of clones that expanded from day 15 to 37 leaned towards CD4+. Contracting CD4+ clones were found mainly in CM and EM memory subsets, while CD8+ clones were enriched in EMRA.

Ficoll-Paque density gradient centrifugation was the method used to isolate PBMCs. Sequencing was carried out with an Illumina NovaSeq 6000. cDNA libraries for TCRalpha and TCRbeta were prepared by 5'RACE using constant-segment primers, with sample barcodes and unique molecular identifiers added. Trizol reagent was used to extract RNA from every sample. Library amplification was performed in two PCR steps, and a second sample barcode and Illumina TruSeq adapters were introduced in the second step. Libraries were sequenced on an Illumina NovaSeq with 2 x 150 bp paired-end reads. Processing in the source paper ran as follows. Demultiplexing of reads and collapsing into UMI-guided consensus sequences were performed with migec v1.2.7. Using mixcr v2.1.11, the UMI consensuses were aligned to TRA and TRB V and J templates and assembled into clonotypes. A clonotype was counted as expanded or contracted only if both edgeR and NoisET called the change significant, with noise models trained on biological replicates. edgeR calls used a false discovery rate-adjusted p below 0.01 and a log2 fold-change threshold of 1. PCA with hierarchical clustering of max-normalized trajectories of the 1000 most abundant clonotypes was used as exploratory dynamics analysis. The CD4 or CD8 phenotype of responding clones was assigned using the separately sequenced CD4+ and CD8+ repertoires. TCRdb reworked the public reads: Q25 trimming with fastp, MiXCR clone assembly, productive beta chains retained. For every CDR3 protein sequence, its rows merge into one entry that carries the most common genes and DNA. These V and J calls are TCRdb output, not the study's own analysis. The sample table shows a few hundred thousand distinct CDR3 sequences, and 15% to 20% are seen once. The top ten clones comprise approximately 20% of the sample.

CDR1 SGDLS and CDR2 YYNGEE are derived from the germline V gene. From the cysteine through the phenylalanine, the CDR3 covers 12 amino acids. The DNA shown is the 36-base CDR3, in frame from base 1. Deletion took 3 bases off V and 8 bases off J, with a span of 11 bases between the germline ends. Remarks on this clonotype: This receptor's antigen is unknown. No qualities accompany the bases; no much larger clone lies one base away.

This TCR was recovered from a man between 18 and 35 years old who had mild COVID-19 (a few samples of this study predate the infection). The sample titles of this study are shuffled in the database, so cell type and time point are left out; the donor was told from shared clones. Sequencing was performed on PBMCs or a T cell subset sorted from them (not recorded which). The rearranged segments are TRBV9 and TRBJ1-2, with the D segment identity uncertain. The CDR3 protein: CASSAGIGGYTF. The DNA reads as follows: TGTGCCAGCAGCGCGGGGATCGGGGGCTACACCTTC.